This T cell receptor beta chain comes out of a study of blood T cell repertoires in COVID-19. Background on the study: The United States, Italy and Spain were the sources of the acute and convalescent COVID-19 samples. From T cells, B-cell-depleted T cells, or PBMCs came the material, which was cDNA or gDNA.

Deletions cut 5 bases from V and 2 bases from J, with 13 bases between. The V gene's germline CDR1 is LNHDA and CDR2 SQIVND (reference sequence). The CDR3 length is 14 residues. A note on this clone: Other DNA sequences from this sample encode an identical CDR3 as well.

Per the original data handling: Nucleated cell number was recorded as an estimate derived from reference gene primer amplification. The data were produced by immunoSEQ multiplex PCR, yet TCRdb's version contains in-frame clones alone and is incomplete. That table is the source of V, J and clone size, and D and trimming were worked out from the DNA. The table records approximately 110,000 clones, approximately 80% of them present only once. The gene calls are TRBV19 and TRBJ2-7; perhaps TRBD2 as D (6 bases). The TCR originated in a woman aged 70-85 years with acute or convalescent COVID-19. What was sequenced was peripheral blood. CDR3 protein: CASSSGTGPYEQYF. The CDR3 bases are TGTGCCAGTAGTTCCGGGACTGGCCCCTACGAGCAGTACTTC.